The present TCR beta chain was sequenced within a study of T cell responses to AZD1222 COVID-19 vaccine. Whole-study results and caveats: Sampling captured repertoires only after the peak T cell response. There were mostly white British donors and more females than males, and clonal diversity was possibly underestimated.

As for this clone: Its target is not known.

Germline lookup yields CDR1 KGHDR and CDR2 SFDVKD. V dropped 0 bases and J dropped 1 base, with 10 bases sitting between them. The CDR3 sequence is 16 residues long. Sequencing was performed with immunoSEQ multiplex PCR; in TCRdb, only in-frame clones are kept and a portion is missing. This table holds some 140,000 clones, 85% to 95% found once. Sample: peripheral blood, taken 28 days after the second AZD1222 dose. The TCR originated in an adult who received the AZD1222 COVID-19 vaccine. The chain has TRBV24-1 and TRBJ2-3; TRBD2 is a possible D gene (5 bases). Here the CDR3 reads CATSDLEGRGTDTQYF. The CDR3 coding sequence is TGTGCCACCAGTGATTTGGAGGGCCGGGGCACAGATACGCAGTATTTT.